Each of the 8 T cell receptor beta chains below was sequenced from the same sample in a study of cytomegalovirus exposure and HLA in healthy donors. Vbeta (60) and Jbeta (13) primers were used in the PCR. The repertoire was sequenced with immunoSEQ multiplex PCR; TCRdb's copy has only in-frame clones and lacks some. The table shows some 130,000 clones, with 60% to 80% occurring only once. Sample: PBMCs. The origin of the receptors is a young man in good health and CMV-seronegative.

The gene calls are TRBV25-1 and TRBJ2-7; perhaps TRBD1 as D (6 bases). The V end lost 3 bases, the J end lost 6 bases, and 18 bases lay between the germline ends. Per the germline V gene, CDR1 is MGHDK and CDR2 is SYGVNS. This CDR3 has 15 residues. In DNA, the CDR3 is TGTGCCAGCAGTGATGTGTCAGGGGTACTCCTCGAGCAGTACTTC. This translates into CASSDVSGVLLEQYF.

The chain joins TRBV10-3 to TRBJ2-2; TRBD2 matches 9 bases. Germline assignment: CDR1 ENHRY and CDR2 SYGVKD. V dropped 7 bases and J dropped 3; count of bases not matched to a gene: 9. The CDR3 extends over 16 amino acids. For the CDR3, the DNA is TGTGCCATCACGAGTAGCGGGAGCACGGACACCGGGGAGCTGTTTTTT. It encodes CAITSSGSTDTGELFF.

The chain has TRBV28 and TRBJ2-3, with TRBD2 identical over 11 bases. This CDR3 has 16 residues. The J segment lost 1 base and the V segment lost 4 bases, leaving 4 bases of the junction unmatched. Germline CDR1 is MDHEN and CDR2 is SYDVKM. CDR3 coding DNA: TGTGCCAGCAGTTCGCCGGGACTAGCGGGCACAGATACGCAGTATTTT. It translates to CASSSPGLAGTDTQYF.

The rearrangement joins TRBV7-3 to TRBJ2-4; TRBD1 matches 7 bases. Germline V gives CDR1 SGHTA, CDR2 FQGTGA. Trimming took 6 bases from V and 4 from J; bases not matched to a gene: 3. This CDR3 is 13 amino acids long. The CDR3 spells CASSLDRKNIQYF. The CDR3 coding sequence is TGTGCCAGCAGTCTGGACAGGAAAAACATTCAGTACTTC. Combining the CDR3 with reference TRBV7-3 and TRBJ2-4 gives the whole variable domain GAGVSQTPSNKVTEKGKYVELRCDPISGHTALYWYRQSLGQGPEFLIYFQGTGAADDSGLPNDRFFAVRPEGSVSTLKIQRTERGDSAVYLCASSLDRKNIQYFGAGTRLSVL.

This rearrangement joins TRBV25-1 to TRBJ2-3, with 10 bases matching TRBD2. The CDR3 has 16 residues. Germline loops: CDR1 MGHDK, CDR2 SYGVNS. The ends lost 8 bases at V and 1 base at J; junction bases unmatched: 9. The CDR3 DNA follows: TGTGCCAGCCGTGGGGCACTAGCGGGACGCACAGATACGCAGTATTTT. This gives the protein CASRGALAGRTDTQYF.

The chain is built from TRBV5-5 and TRBJ2-1; 13 nucleotides match TRBD2. V lost 4 bases and J lost 0; bases outside the gene matches: 10. The CDR3 has 19 residues. Germline V gives CDR1 SGHKS, CDR2 YYEKEE (reference sequence). The CDR3 DNA is TGTGCCAGCAGCCCGGGACTAGCGGGACACAGTTACTCCTACAATGAGCAGTTCTTC. Protein sequence: CASSPGLAGHSYSYNEQFF.

This CDR3 is CASSGEGTVYEQYF. The CDR3 bases are TGTGCCAGCAGTGGGGAGGGGACCGTTTACGAGCAGTACTTC. The rearrangement links TRBV28 to TRBJ2-7, with 7 bases fitting TRBD2. The CDR3 is 14 residues long. From germline, CDR1 is MDHEN and CDR2 SYDVKM. Trimming removed 5 bases from V and 4 bases from J; junction bases left unmatched: 8.

V is TRBV18 and J is TRBJ2-7; 13 bases align to TRBD2. CDR3 length: 15 residues. CDR1 and CDR2 (germline): KGHSH, LQKENI. The V segment lost 3 bases and the J segment 4 bases; nucleotides outside the gene matches: 3. The CDR3 sequence: CASSPGLAGTYEQYF. The CDR3 DNA reads TGTGCCAGCTCACCGGGACTAGCGGGAACATACGAGCAGTACTTC.